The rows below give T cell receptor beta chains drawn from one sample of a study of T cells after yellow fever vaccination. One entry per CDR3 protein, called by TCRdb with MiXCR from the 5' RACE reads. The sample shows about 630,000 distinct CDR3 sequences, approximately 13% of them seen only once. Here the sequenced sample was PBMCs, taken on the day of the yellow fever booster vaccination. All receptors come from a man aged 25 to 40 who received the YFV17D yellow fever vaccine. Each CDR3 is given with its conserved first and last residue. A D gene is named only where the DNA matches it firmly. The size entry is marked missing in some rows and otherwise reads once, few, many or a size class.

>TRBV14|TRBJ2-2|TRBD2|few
TGTGCCAGCAGCCAACAAACTAGCGGGAGGGCCTTAAGCTTGACCGGGGAGCTGTTTTTT
CASSQQTSGRALSLTGELFF
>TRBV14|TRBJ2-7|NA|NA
TGTGCCAGCAACTCGGGACCGGCCCCTCGGCAGTACTTC
CASNSGPAPRQYF
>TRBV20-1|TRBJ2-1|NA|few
TGCAGTGCGAGGACGGTGAATTCCGGGACTTACTACAATGAGCAGTTCTTC
CSARTVNSGTYYNEQFF
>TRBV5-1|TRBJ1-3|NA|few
TGCGCCAGCAGCATGCTTGACGGCCACTCTGGAAACACCATATATTTT
CASSMLDGHSGNTIYF
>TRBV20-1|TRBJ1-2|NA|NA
TGCAGTGCTAGGACCGACCCAGGTATCGACTATGGCTACACCTTC
CSARTDPGIDYGYTF
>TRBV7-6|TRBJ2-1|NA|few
TGTGCCAGCAGCCCGATAGGGGAGCAGTTCTTC
CASSPIGEQFF
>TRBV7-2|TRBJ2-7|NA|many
TGTGCCAGCAGCTTAAACGGGGGCTACGAGCAGTACTTC
CASSLNGGYEQYF
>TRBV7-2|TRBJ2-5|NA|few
TGTGCCAGCAGCCCAAATACTTTTGCAGGGGCCCAGTACTTC
CASSPNTFAGAQYF
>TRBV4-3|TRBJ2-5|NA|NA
TGCGCCAGCAGCCCGGAGGGCCATGGAGAGACCCAGTACTTC
CASSPEGHGETQYF
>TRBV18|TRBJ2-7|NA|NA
TGTGCCAGCACGCCTTACGGAGTCTCGCGCCTCTCCTACGAGCAGTACTTC
CASTPYGVSRLSYEQYF
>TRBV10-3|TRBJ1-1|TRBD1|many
TGTGCCATCAGTCGGGGACAGCGTGACACTGAAGCTTTCTTT
CAISRGQRDTEAFF
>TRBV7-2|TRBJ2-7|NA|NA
TGTGCCAGCAGCCCTGACAAGTACGAGCAGTACTTC
CASSPDKYEQYF
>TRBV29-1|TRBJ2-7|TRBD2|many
TGCAGCGTTGATCAAGGGAGGGTTGGGTCCGAGCAGTACTTC
CSVDQGRVGSEQYF
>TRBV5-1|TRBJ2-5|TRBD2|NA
TGCGCCAGCAGCTTGCTGACTAGCGGGAGGGGAAGGGAGACCCAGTACTTC
CASSLLTSGRGRETQYF
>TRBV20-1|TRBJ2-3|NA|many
TGCAGTGCTCTCGGGTGGTACACAGATACGCAGTATTTT
CSALGWYTDTQYF
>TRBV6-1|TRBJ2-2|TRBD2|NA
TGTGCCAGCAGTCGACCCCCCCTGGGAGGGAGTACCGCCGGGGAGCTGTTTTTT
CASSRPPLGGSTAGELFF
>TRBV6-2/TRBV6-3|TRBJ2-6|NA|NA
TGTGCCAGCAGCACATCCAACGTCCTGACTTTC
CASSTSNVLTF
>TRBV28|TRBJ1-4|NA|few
TGTGCCAGCAGTTTGAGAGGGGTCGGTACAGGAGAAAAACTGTTTTTT
CASSLRGVGTGEKLFF
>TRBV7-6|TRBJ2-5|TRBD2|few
TGTGCCAGCACCCTCGCGAGCGGGAGTGTTGAGACCCAGTACTTC
CASTLASGSVETQYF
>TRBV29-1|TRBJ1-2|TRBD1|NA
TGCAGCGTTGAACCGGGACAGAACTATGGCTACACCTTC
CSVEPGQNYGYTF
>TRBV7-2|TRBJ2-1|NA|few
TGTGCCAGCAGCTTAGTAAGGGTGGGCGGCAATGAGCAGTTCTTC
CASSLVRVGGNEQFF
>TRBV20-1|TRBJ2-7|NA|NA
TGCAGCTTGATTCAGGGCCCCGGGGAAGGCGAGCAGTACTTC
CSLIQGPGEGEQYF
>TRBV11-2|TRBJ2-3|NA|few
TGTGCCAGCAGCTTGTTACGGCGGGCCTCAGATACGCAGTATTTT
CASSLLRRASDTQYF
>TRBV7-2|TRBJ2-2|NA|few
TGTGCCAGCAGAACAGGATCCACCGGGGAGCTGTTTTTT
CASRTGSTGELFF
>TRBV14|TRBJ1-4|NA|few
TGTGCCAGCAGCCAACAACCGGGACGAGGTGAAAAACTGTTTTTT
CASSQQPGRGEKLFF
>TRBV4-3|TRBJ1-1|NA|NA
TGCGCCAGCAGCCAAGACTGGGGTAACACTGAAACTTTCTTT
CASSQDWGNTETFF
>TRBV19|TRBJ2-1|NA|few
TGTGCCAGTAGTAATTCCGGGGGTGAGCAGTTCTTC
CASSNSGGEQFF
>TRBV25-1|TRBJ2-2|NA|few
TGTGCCAGCAGTCTGAGGGAGCACGAGACCGGGGAGCTGTTTTTT
CASSLREHETGELFF
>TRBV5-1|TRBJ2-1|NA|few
TGCGCCAGCAGCTCCGGGACACAATTCAATGAGCAGTTCTTC
CASSSGTQFNEQFF
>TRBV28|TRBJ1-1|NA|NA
TGTGCCAGCAGTTTAAATCCCGGACAGAAGACTGAAGCTTTCTTT
CASSLNPGQKTEAFF
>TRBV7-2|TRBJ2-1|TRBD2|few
TGTGCCAGCAGCTCCCAGGGTAGCGGGATGTACAATGAGCAGTTCTTC
CASSSQGSGMYNEQFF
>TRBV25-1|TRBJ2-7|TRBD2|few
TGTGCCAGCAGTGACGGCGGGAGATACGAGCAGTACTTC
CASSDGGRYEQYF
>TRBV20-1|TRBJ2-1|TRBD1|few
TGCAGTGCTAGTCCCGGACAGGGTCCCAATGAGCAGTTCTTC
CSASPGQGPNEQFF
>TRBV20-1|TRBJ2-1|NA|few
TGCAGTGCTAGAAGACGCGACAGAAATAACCCAAATGAGCAGTTCTTC
CSARRRDRNNPNEQFF
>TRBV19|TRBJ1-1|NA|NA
TGTGCCAGTAAGGAGCGGTCCACTGAAGCTTTCTTT
CASKERSTEAFF
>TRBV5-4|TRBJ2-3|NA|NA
TGTGCCAGCAGCTCGGCCAAGCGCGTAGATACGCAGTATTTT
CASSSAKRVDTQYF
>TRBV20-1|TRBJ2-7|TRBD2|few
TGCAGTGCTAGAGATAGTGGGGGACTATTATCCTACGAGCAGTACTTC
CSARDSGGLLSYEQYF
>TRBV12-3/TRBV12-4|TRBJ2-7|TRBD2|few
TGTGCCAGCAGTTTTGTTGTCCTAGCGGGAGGAATCTACGAGCAGTACTTC
CASSFVVLAGGIYEQYF
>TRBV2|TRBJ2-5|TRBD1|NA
TGTGCCATTACGACAGGGGGGCAAGAGACCCAGTACTTC
CAITTGGQETQYF
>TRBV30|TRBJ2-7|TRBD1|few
TGTGCCTGGAGTAGACCGGGACAGGCAACCTACGAGCAGTACTTC
CAWSRPGQATYEQYF
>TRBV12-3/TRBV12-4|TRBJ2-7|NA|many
TGTGCCAGCAGTTTAATGGGGGGAGACTACGAGCAGTACTTC
CASSLMGGDYEQYF
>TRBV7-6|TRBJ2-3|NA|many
TGTGCCAGCAGCTTAGCGCTACTAGGGACAGATACGCAGTATTTT
CASSLALLGTDTQYF
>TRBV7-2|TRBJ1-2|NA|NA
TGTGCCAGCAGCTTAGCTACGGATAACTATGGCTACACCTTC
CASSLATDNYGYTF
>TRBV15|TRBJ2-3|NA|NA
TGTGCCACCAAGGAGCGGAGGCGCACAGATACGCAGTATTTT
CATKERRRTDTQYF
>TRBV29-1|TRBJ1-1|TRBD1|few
TGCAGCGGGACAGGACAGGGGGGCACTGAAGCTTTCTTT
CSGTGQGGTEAFF
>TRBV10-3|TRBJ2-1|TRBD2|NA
TGTGCCATCAGTGAGATTTCGGGGAGGGATGAGCAGTTCTTC
CAISEISGRDEQFF
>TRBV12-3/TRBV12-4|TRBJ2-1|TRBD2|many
TGTGCCAGCAGTTTGACTAGCGGAACCTACAATGAGCAGTTCTTC
CASSLTSGTYNEQFF
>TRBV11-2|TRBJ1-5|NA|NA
TGTGCCAGCAGCTTAAGGGCAGGGTCAGGCTACGACAATCAGCCCCAGCATTTT
CASSLRAGSGYDNQPQHF
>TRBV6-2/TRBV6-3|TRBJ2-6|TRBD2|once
TGTGCCAGCAGGGAAGTAGCGGGAGCTGGGGCCAACGTCCTGACTTTC
CASREVAGAGANVLTF
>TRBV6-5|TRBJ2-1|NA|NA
TGTGCCAGCAGTTACCCTAAGGGACAAGGGTACCACAATGAGCAGTTCTTC
CASSYPKGQGYHNEQFF
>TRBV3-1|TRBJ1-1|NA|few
TGTGCCAGCAGCCCCTTCAGCGCCACTGAAGCTTTCTTT
CASSPFSATEAFF
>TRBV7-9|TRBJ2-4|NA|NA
TGTGCCAGCAGCCGCGGAGGGGCAGGGACCAAAAACATTCAGTACTTC
CASSRGGAGTKNIQYF
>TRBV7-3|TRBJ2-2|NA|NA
TGTGCCAGCAGCTTAACGGCGGTGTGGGGGGCGAGGAACACCGGGGAGCTGTTTTTT
CASSLTAVWGARNTGELFF
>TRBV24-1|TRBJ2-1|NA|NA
TGTGCCACCAGTGATTCCGGACAGATATACAATGAGCAGTTCTTC
CATSDSGQIYNEQFF